Detailed here is one T cell receptor (beta chain). Antigen unknown. The data were taken from a study of T-cell reconstitution after alpha-beta-depleted transplantation in children. CDR3 length: 13 amino acids. With 2 bases removed from V and 5 bases from J, the gap between germline ends came to 10 bases. The germline V gene encodes CDR1 DFQATT and CDR2 SNEGSKA (reference sequence). Study-level points and caveats: Reported findings indicate that, about two months after transplant, alpha-beta T cells came from several hundred expanded clones, which were derived from non-depleted graft cells. T-cell counts and diversity at one year post-transplant came mainly from newly produced T cells. After transplant, high TCRbeta diversity at day 60 in some patients arose from surviving recipient T cells and thymic progenitors.

A library of TCRbeta sequences, prepared with unique molecular identifiers, was generated. TCRdb ran MiXCR on the PCR reads and lists one entry per CDR3 protein. The sample has over 200,000 distinct CDR3 sequences; about 8.4% are singletons. Sample: PBMCs, mostly from graft donor cells, taken 360 days after TCRalphabeta/CD19-depleted stem cell transplant. The gene calls are TRBV20-1 and TRBJ2-4; D might be TRBD1 or TRBD2, each matching 5 bases. This TCR derives from a male patient aged 2 to 9 who had a stem cell transplant for acute myeloid leukemia, so the T cells may come from the graft donor. The chain's CDR3 is CSARWPGQNIQYF. Here the CDR3 DNA reads TGCAGTGCTAGATGGCCGGGACAAAACATTCAGTACTTC.